The following is a TCR beta chain sequence with its context. Here immunoSEQ multiplex PCR was the method, and the copy in TCRdb shows in-frame clones only, minus some. The sample comprises 180,000 or so clones, around 95% of which are singletons, and about 4% rests with the top ten. These data belong to a study of control samples from healthy donors and cancer patients. The CDR3 extends over 15 amino acids. V trimming: 3 bases; J trimming: 4 bases; junction bases outside the gene matches: 5. From germline, CDR1 is LGHDT and CDR2 YNNKEL (reference sequence). The chain has TRBV3-1 (or the pseudogene TRBV3-2) and TRBJ2-3; 9 bases are a match to TRBD2. This clonotype was obtained from a woman aged 55 to 70 in good health. The specimen sequenced was blood. The CDR3 sequence: CASSQRGGRADTQYF. The CDR3 coding sequence is TGTGCCAGCAGCCAGCGGGGGGGCAGGGCAGATACGCAGTATTTT.